This T cell receptor (beta chain) is drawn from a study of shared clonotypes between healthy human individuals. V was shortened by 3 bases and J by 6 bases, with 12 bases between the two germline ends. The CDR3 totals 14 residues. Germline CDR1 MDHEN, CDR2 SYDVKM. Libraries were prepared by immunoSEQ multiplex PCR; TCRdb keeps only in-frame clonotypes and omits some of them. Here the sample spans about 1.1 million clones, around three quarters being singletons. This clonotype was obtained from a man aged 18 to 29 in good health. Some clones in this sample may be carry-over from other donors' samples. The specimen was memory CD4+ T cells from PBMCs. Subset indicated: CD45RA-negative fraction. The chain carries TRBV28 and TRBJ2-1; D is possibly TRBD1 (5 bases). CDR3 sequence (DNA): TGTGCCAGCAGTTTCGGGCAGGGAATCAATGAGCAGTTCTTC. Translated, it gives CASSFGQGINEQFF.